Following are 10 T cell receptor beta chains from one sample sequenced in a study of blood T cell repertoires in COVID-19. TCRdb's table, derived via immunoSEQ multiplex PCR, lists solely in-frame clones and lacks some. The sample has about 120,000 clones, about four fifths seen once. Sequences were obtained from peripheral blood. Receptor source: a woman aged 65 to 85 with acute or convalescent COVID-19.

As regards this clone: The junction and the germline gene differ at one end; a read error may be behind it. The genes are TRBV6-1 and TRBJ1-2; a possible D gene is TRBD1 (5 bases). Germline V gene data show CDR1 as MNHNS and CDR2 as SASEGT. The CDR3 length is 11 residues. The CDR3 spells CASSERGPQRF. The DNA of the CDR3 is TGTGCCAGCAGTGAAAGGGGTCCACAACGCTTC.

The genes are TRBV11-3 and TRBJ2-1; 12 bases are a match to TRBD1. Germline V gene sequence: CDR1 SGHNT, CDR2 YENEEA. Germline trimming cut 5 bases from V and 8 bases from J; bases unmatched to any gene: 10. CDR3 length equals 16 residues. CDR3 protein: CASSIGRDRGRDEQFF. For the CDR3, the DNA is TGTGCCAGCAGCATAGGGCGGGACAGGGGGCGAGATGAGCAGTTCTTC. The full variable domain, rest sourced from reference TRBV11-3 and TRBJ2-1, is EAGVVQSPRYKIIEKKQPVAFWCNPISGHNTLYWYLQNLGQGPELLIRYENEEAVDDSQLPKDRFSAERLKGVDSTLKIQPAELGDSAVYLCASSIGRDRGRDEQFFGPGTRLTVL.

This clone occurred a few times. The J gene is TRBJ1-5, the V gene TRBV7-2, with a weak D call TRBD1 (5 bases). Trimming took 0 bases from V and 6 from J, leaving 15 bases between them. CDR1 is SGHTA, CDR2 FQGNSA, per germline. The CDR3 loop spans 16 amino acids. This chain's CDR3 is CASSLAWGGRGQPQHF. DNA for the CDR3: TGTGCCAGCAGCTTAGCGTGGGGAGGTAGGGGTCAGCCCCAGCATTTT.

The chain carries TRBV21-1 and TRBJ1-5. TRBV21-1 is a known pseudogene. This CDR3 comprises 14 residues. The CDR3 spells CASVWGVSNQPQHF. In nucleotides, the CDR3 is TGTGCCAGCGTTTGGGGGGTTAGCAATCAGCCCCAGCATTTT.

The genes are TRBV7-3 and TRBJ1-3, with TRBD1 matching over 7 bases. There are 16 residues in the CDR3. Germline lookup yields CDR1 SGHTA and CDR2 FQGTGA. V gave up 5 bases and J gave up 0 bases; unmatched junction bases: 7. CDR3 coding DNA: TGTGCCAGCAGCCTCAATTCAGGGGGCTCTGGAAACACCATATATTTT. Translating it yields CASSLNSGGSGNTIYF. The variable domain in full, with the rest retrieved from reference TRBV7-3 and TRBJ1-3, is GAGVSQTPSNKVTEKGKYVELRCDPISGHTALYWYRQSLGQGPEFLIYFQGTGAADDSGLPNDRFFAVRPEGSVSTLKIQRTERGDSAVYLCASSLNSGGSGNTIYFGEGSWLTVV.

The chain is built from TRBV6-5 and TRBJ2-7, with D maybe TRBD2 (7 bases). The CDR3 is 14 residues long. Looked up from germline, CDR1 is MNHEY and CDR2 is SVGAGI. With 8 bases removed from V and 0 bases from J, the gap between germline ends came to 14 bases. CDR3 sequence (DNA): TGTGCCAGCCAAGGGGGGGGTTTCTCCTACGAGCAGTACTTC. This encodes CASQGGGFSYEQYF.

The chain is built from TRBV30 and TRBJ2-5; maybe TRBD1 (6 bases). This CDR3 region has 14 residues. Germline V gene lookup returns CDR1 GTSNPN and CDR2 SVGIG (reference sequence). Trimming removed 4 bases at V and 1 base at J, with 13 bases between. The CDR3: CAWTKRGFQETQYF. Here the CDR3 DNA reads TGTGCCTGGACCAAAAGGGGGTTCCAAGAGACCCAGTACTTC.

This clone appeared once. This rearrangement joins TRBV6-2 or TRBV6-3 to TRBJ1-1; D gene uncertain. Trimming took 0 bases from V and 5 from J, leaving 19 bases between them. Germline CDR1 is MNHEY and CDR2 is SVGEGT. CDR3 length equals 17 residues. CDR3 sequence reads: CASSYSIGLSGKTEAFF. The CDR3, as DNA: TGTGCCAGCAGTTACTCGATCGGGTTAAGTGGTAAAACTGAAGCTTTCTTT.

The rearrangement uses TRBV20-1 and TRBJ1-2; 7 nucleotides line up with TRBD1. V shed 3 bases and J 5 bases; nucleotides not matched to a gene: 9. CDR1 DFQATT and CDR2 SNEGSKA come from the germline V gene (reference sequence). CDR3 length: 14 amino acids. The CDR3 DNA follows: TGCAGTGCTAGTGGGCGCGGGACAGAATATGGCTACACCTTC. Translation: CSASGRGTEYGYTF.

The V and J genes are TRBV9 and TRBJ1-4; no firm D call. Germline V CDR1 and CDR2: SGDLS, YYNGEE. The CDR3 extends over 13 amino acids. Trimming removed 2 bases at V and 8 bases at J, with 10 bases between. In DNA, the CDR3 is TGTGCCAGCAGCGTGGGAGGGAACGAAAAACTGTTTTTT. It encodes CASSVGGNEKLFF.